These 23 T cell receptor beta chains came from one sample sequenced in a study of CD8+ T cells in alopecia areata (dated by TCRdb to the late 2010s). The intended sense of this specimen's time point label: less than 25 weeks on oral tofacitinib. In light of the paper, this sample's treatment or condition label describes: oral pan-JAK inhibitor, 5-10 mg twice daily. The library was prepared using the immunoSEQ multiplex PCR assay. RNA was extracted from all samples and reverse transcribed into cDNA as template for TCR sequencing. TCRdb obtained this table from immuneACCESS and retained in-frame rearrangements with V and J assigned. These tables miss some clones; where compared with another copy, unresolved V genes account for less than half of the shortfall, and the remainder is unexplained. The sample contains fewer than 200,000 clones, roughly 64% of them found a single time. Around an eighth of the sample comes from the top ten.

Material: CD8+ T cells sorted from blood, obtained at week 24, from a patient treated with tofacitinib. These receptors were collected from a human donor with alopecia areata.

This clone appeared a few times. The chain recombines TRBV12-5 with TRBJ2-7; perhaps TRBD1 as D (6 bases). This CDR3 region has 15 residues. The V and J ends lost 5 bases and 0 bases respectively, with 14 bases between them. Germline V lookup: CDR1 LGHNT, CDR2 FRNRAP. CDR3 nucleotide sequence: TGTGCTAGTGGTAAAGACAGGTCCACCTCCTACGAGCAGTACTTC. It codes for CASGKDRSTSYEQYF.

V and J are TRBV4-1 and TRBJ1-5, with D unclear. The V gene lost 4 bases and the J gene lost 3 bases, with 7 bases spanning the gap. Looked up from germline, CDR1 is MGHRA and CDR2 is YSYEKL. This CDR3 has 13 amino acids. CDR3 amino acids: CASSRQSNQPQHF. The CDR3 DNA reads TGCGCCAGCAGCCGCCAGTCCAATCAGCCCCAGCATTTT.

The V gene is TRBV7-2, the J gene TRBJ1-6; unclear D gene. V was pared by 2 bases and J by 9 bases, with 5 bases between. Germline-derived CDR1 and CDR2 are SGHTA and FQGNSA. CDR3 length: 12 residues. This CDR3 is CASSLMGSPLHF. The DNA for the CDR3 is TGTGCCAGCAGCTTAATGGGTTCACCCCTCCACTTT. The full variable domain, completed using reference TRBV7-2 and TRBJ1-6, is GAGVSQSPSNKVTEKGKDVELRCDPISGHTALYWYRQSLGQGLEFLIYFQGNSAPDKSGLPSDRFSAERTGGSVSTLTIQRTQQEDSAVYLCASSLMGSPLHFGNGTRLTVT.

The V gene is TRBV2, the J gene TRBJ2-5; no reliable D call. CDR1 is SNHLY and CDR2 is FYNNEI in the germline V gene. This CDR3 contains 14 residues. V was trimmed by 1 base and J by 1 base, leaving 7 bases between them. Here the CDR3 DNA reads TGTGCCAGCAGTGAAGGTGTCTCCCAAGAGACCCAGTACTTC. It codes for CASSEGVSQETQYF.

This clone was observed a handful of times. This sequence joins TRBV15 and TRBJ2-3; no clear D gene. V was trimmed by 1 base and J by 0 bases, leaving 14 bases between them. The CDR3 spans 17 residues. In germline, CDR1 is LNHNV, CDR2 YYDKDF (reference sequence). The CDR3 protein is CATSRVGAPISTDTQYF. CDR3 nucleotide sequence: TGTGCCACCAGCAGAGTCGGAGCCCCGATCAGCACAGATACGCAGTATTTT.

The V and J genes are TRBV7-2 and TRBJ2-5; either TRBD1 or TRBD2 may supply D (5 bases each). The V end was cut by 1 base, the J end by 5 bases, with 8 bases between. Germline assignment: CDR1 SGHTA and CDR2 FQGNSA. The CDR3 length is 13 residues. The CDR3 DNA follows: TGTGCCAGCAGCTTAGTGTGGGGGGAGACCCAGTACTTC. It encodes CASSLVWGETQYF.

The chain combines TRBV5-6 with TRBJ1-1; D ambiguous. CDR1 is SGHDT and CDR2 is YYEEEE in the germline V gene. This CDR3 is built from 15 residues. V shed 3 bases and J shed 4 bases, with 16 bases lying between them. The CDR3 nucleotides are TGTGCCAGCAGCTACCTGACTTCCGCGGGCACTGAAGCTTTCTTT. Its protein is CASSYLTSAGTEAFF. The whole variable domain, remainder taken from reference TRBV5-6 and TRBJ1-1, is DAGVTQSPTHLIKTRGQQVTLRCSPKSGHDTVSWYQQALGQGPQFIFQYYEEEERQRGNFPDRFSGHQFPNYSSELNVNALLLGDSALYLCASSYLTSAGTEAFFGQGTRLTVV.

The chain is built from TRBV27 and TRBJ1-2; 12 bases match TRBD1. Germline V gene sequence: CDR1 MNHEY, CDR2 SMNVEV (reference sequence). The CDR3 contains 16 residues. The V gene end was trimmed by 0 bases and the J gene end by 3 bases; junction bases not matched to a gene: 2. In nucleotides, the CDR3 is TGTGCCAGCAGTTTATCGGGGACAGGGGGCTACTATGGCTACACCTTC. Translation: CASSLSGTGGYYGYTF.

The V call is TRBV18, the J call TRBJ1-1; 10 nucleotides line up with TRBD1. This CDR3 is built from 17 residues. Trimming at V came to 3 bases and at J to 7 bases, leaving 14 bases not matched to a gene. Per germline, CDR1 KGHSH and CDR2 LQKENI. The CDR3 DNA is TGTGCCAGCTCACCGGAAGACAGGGGGCAATCGACGTTTGAAGCTTTCTTT. This translates into CASSPEDRGQSTFEAFF.

The chain employs TRBV6-5 and TRBJ2-7; D possibly corresponds to TRBD1 (5 bases). Trimming took off 2 bases at V and 6 bases at J, with 5 bases between the two ends. From germline, CDR1 is MNHEY and CDR2 SVGAGI. The CDR3 contains 11 residues. The DNA for the CDR3 is TGTGCCAGCAGTTACGGGGCCGAGCAGTACTTC. As protein: CASSYGAEQYF.

The V and J genes are TRBV6-5 and TRBJ2-4; no firm D call. V dropped 6 bases and J dropped 0 bases, with 6 bases sitting between them. The CDR3 runs 13 residues. Per germline, CDR1 MNHEY and CDR2 SVGAGI. The CDR3 DNA sequence: TGTGCCAGCAGGCGGAAAGCCAAAAACATTCAGTACTTC. Its translation is CASRRKAKNIQYF.

The chain combines TRBV29-1 with TRBJ2-7; 7 bases map to TRBD2. The CDR3 has 14 amino acids. J lost 1 base, V lost 3 bases, and 6 bases had no gene match. Germline assignment: CDR1 SQVTM and CDR2 ANQGSEA. CDR3 sequence reads: CSVESGGVSYEQYF. The DNA of the CDR3 is TGCAGCGTTGAGAGTGGGGGGGTATCCTACGAGCAGTACTTC.

This clone has only a few counts. The rearrangement joins TRBV13 to TRBJ2-3; D may be TRBD2 (5 bases). This CDR3 has 15 amino acids. From germline, CDR1 is PRHDT and CDR2 FYEKMQ (reference sequence). The V end lost 5 bases, the J end lost 7 bases, and 19 bases lay between the germline ends. CDR3 loop: CASSERLPTHHTQYF. Here the CDR3 DNA reads TGTGCCAGCAGCGAACGACTACCCACCCACCATACGCAGTATTTT. The full variable domain, rest sourced from reference TRBV13 and TRBJ2-3, is AAGVIQSPRHLIKEKRETATLKCYPIPRHDTVYWYQQGPGQDPQFLISFYEKMQSDKGSIPDRFSAQQFSDYHSELNMSSLELGDSALYFCASSERLPTHHTQYFGPGTRLTVL.

V is TRBV7-6 and J is TRBJ2-1; TRBD2 matches at 8 bases. CDR1 and CDR2 from the germline V gene are SGHVS and FNYEAQ. The length of the CDR3 is 13 residues. V shed 1 base and J 10 bases; nucleotides not matched to a gene: 3. The CDR3 protein is CASSLGTSREQFF. CDR3 nucleotide sequence: TGTGCCAGCAGCTTAGGGACTAGCAGGGAGCAGTTCTTC.

The chain recombines TRBV27 with TRBJ2-5; TRBD2 is a possible D gene (5 bases). Germline assignment: CDR1 MNHEY and CDR2 SMNVEV (reference sequence). The ends were cut back, 4 bases at V and 5 bases at J, with 17 bases in the middle. The CDR3 runs 15 residues. The CDR3 reads CASSSRGLMGETQYF. CDR3 DNA sequence: TGTGCCAGCAGTTCCCGAGGGTTGATGGGGGAGACCCAGTACTTC.

The J gene is TRBJ2-3, the V gene TRBV11-2; 8 bases are shared with TRBD2. This CDR3 region has 13 residues. V shed 4 bases and J 4 bases; nucleotides not matched to a gene: 1. Germline CDR1 reads SGHAT; CDR2 reads FQNNGV. The CDR3 sequence is CASSYGGADTQYF. In DNA, the CDR3 is TGTGCCAGCAGCTACGGGGGGGCAGATACGCAGTATTTT.

The chain carries TRBV4-1 and TRBJ2-5; D uncertain. Germline CDR1 is MGHRA and CDR2 is YSYEKL. The V gene lost 2 bases and the J gene lost 2 bases, with 0 bases spanning the gap. This CDR3 region has 11 residues. In DNA form, the CDR3 reads TGCGCCAGCAGCCAACAAGAGACCCAGTACTTC. Translated: CASSQQETQYF.

The gene calls are TRBV5-1 and TRBJ1-1; 11 nucleotides agree with TRBD1. The trim removed 4 bases at V and 5 bases at J, leaving 4 bases unmatched. The CDR3 runs 14 residues. The V gene's germline CDR1 is SGHRS and CDR2 YFSETQ. In nucleotides, the CDR3 is TGCGCCAGCAGCGACCGGGACAGGGGGACTGAAGCTTTCTTT. Encoded protein: CASSDRDRGTEAFF.

The V gene is TRBV5-5, the J gene TRBJ1-1; D uncertain. The V gene lost 3 bases and the J gene lost 2 bases, with 8 bases spanning the gap. The germline V gene encodes CDR1 SGHKS and CDR2 YYEKEE (reference sequence). This CDR3 has 13 amino acids. CDR3 nucleotide sequence: TGTGCCAGCAGCTCAACCTATAACACTGAAGCTTTCTTT. Translation: CASSSTYNTEAFF.

The chain is built from TRBV30 and TRBJ1-5; perhaps TRBD1 as D (5 bases). The V gene's germline CDR1 is GTSNPN and CDR2 SVGIG (reference sequence). The CDR3 runs 13 residues. V lost 2 bases, J lost 9 bases, and 14 bases lay in between. The CDR3 DNA reads TGTGCCTGGAGTAGGACGGGGGAAGGGCCCCAGCATTTT. Translating it yields CAWSRTGEGPQHF.

This chain uses TRBV9 with TRBJ1-2; TRBD1 matches 8 bases. V was clipped by 3 bases and J by 6 bases; unmatched bases: 7. This CDR3 region has 14 residues. CDR1 SGDLS and CDR2 YYNGEE come from the germline V gene. The CDR3 bases are TGTGCCAGCAGCGACGGACAGGGCTTGGATGGCTACACCTTC. This sequence encodes CASSDGQGLDGYTF.

The chain combines TRBV29-1 with TRBJ1-1; TRBD1 agrees at 9 bases. The CDR3 spans 13 residues. The ends lost 6 bases at V and 5 bases at J; junction bases unmatched: 7. CDR1 is SQVTM, CDR2 ANQGSEA, per germline. This CDR3 reads CSVPDRGRTEAFF. The CDR3 DNA reads TGCAGCGTCCCGGACAGGGGACGTACTGAAGCTTTCTTT. The variable domain in full, with the rest retrieved from reference TRBV29-1 and TRBJ1-1, is SAVISQKPSRDICQRGTSLTIQCQVDSQVTMMFWYRQQPGQSLTLIATANQGSEATYESGFVIDKFPISRPNLTFSTLTVSNMSPEDSSIYLCSVPDRGRTEAFFGQGTRLTVV.

The chain carries TRBV14 and TRBJ2-5; TRBD1 might be the D (6 bases). The V end lost 1 base, the J end lost 2 bases, and 20 bases lay between the germline ends. From germline, CDR1 is SGHDN and CDR2 FVKESK. This CDR3 comprises 18 residues. CDR3: CASSQVEFTGLFQETQYF. Written as DNA, the CDR3 is TGTGCCAGCAGCCAAGTCGAGTTTACAGGGCTATTTCAAGAGACCCAGTACTTC.